This T cell receptor beta chain was observed in a study of molecular identifiers for immune sequencing clone quantification. Study-level information: In replicates, RNA from around 20,000 or 100,000 naive CD8 cells was divided five ways and four parts were sequenced.

The use of previously described methods and listed TCR primers produced the bulk TCR libraries. MiXCR, applied by TCRdb to the PCR reads, yields one record per CDR3 protein. The sample contains approximately 93,000 distinct CDR3 sequences, roughly 23% of which appear only once. This clonotype has a handful of counts. V trimming: 3 bases; J trimming: 2 bases; junction bases outside the gene matches: 1. CDR1 and CDR2 (germline): WSHSY, SAAADI. The CDR3 sequence is 14 residues long. Naive CD8 libraries used 20,000 to 1,000,000 sorted cells and 10%, 30% or 50% RNA. Naive CD8 T cells were sorted, and the gate applied was CD8+CD4-CCR7+CD45RA+.

V usage is TRBV10-2 and J usage is TRBJ2-5; TRBD1 agrees at 9 bases. Sequences were obtained from naive CD8+ T cells from blood, with Jurkat cell RNA spiked in. Documented subset: FACS-sorted CD8+CD4-CCR7+CD45RA+ naive T cells. The receptor was derived from a human donor in good health. Some libraries in this study had Jurkat cell RNA spiked in. The CDR3 protein is CASSEQGAQETQYF. The CDR3 DNA reads as TGCGCCAGCAGTGAACAGGGGGCTCAAGAGACCCAGTACTTC.